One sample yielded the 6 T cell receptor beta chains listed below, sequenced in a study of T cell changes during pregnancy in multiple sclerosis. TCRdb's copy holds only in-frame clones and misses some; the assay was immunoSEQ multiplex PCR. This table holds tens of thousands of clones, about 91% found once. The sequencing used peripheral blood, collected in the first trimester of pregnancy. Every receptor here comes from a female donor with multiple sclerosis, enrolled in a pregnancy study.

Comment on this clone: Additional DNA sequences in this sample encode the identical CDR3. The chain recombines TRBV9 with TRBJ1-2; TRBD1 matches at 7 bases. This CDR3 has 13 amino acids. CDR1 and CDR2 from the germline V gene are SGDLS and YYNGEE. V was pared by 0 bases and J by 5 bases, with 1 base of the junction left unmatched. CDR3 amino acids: CASSVEQGYGYTF. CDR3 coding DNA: TGTGCCAGCAGCGTAGAACAGGGGTATGGCTACACCTTC.

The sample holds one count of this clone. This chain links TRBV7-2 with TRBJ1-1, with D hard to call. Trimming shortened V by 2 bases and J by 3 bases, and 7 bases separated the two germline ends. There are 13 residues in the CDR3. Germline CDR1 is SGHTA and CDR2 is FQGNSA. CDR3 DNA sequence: TGTGCCAGCAGCTTATCTCGCGACACTGAAGCTTTCTTT. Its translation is CASSLSRDTEAFF.

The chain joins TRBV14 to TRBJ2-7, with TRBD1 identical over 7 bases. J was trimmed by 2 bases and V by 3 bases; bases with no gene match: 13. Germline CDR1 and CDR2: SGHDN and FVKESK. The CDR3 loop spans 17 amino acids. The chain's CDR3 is CASSHWDSKSYTYEQYF. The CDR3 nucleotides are TGTGCCAGCAGCCATTGGGACAGCAAGTCATACACCTACGAGCAGTACTTC.

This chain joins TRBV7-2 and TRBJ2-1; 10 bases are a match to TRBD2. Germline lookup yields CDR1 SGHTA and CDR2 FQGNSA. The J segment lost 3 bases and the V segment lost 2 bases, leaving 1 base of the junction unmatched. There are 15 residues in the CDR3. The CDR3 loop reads CASSLLAGVYNEQFF. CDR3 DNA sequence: TGTGCCAGCAGCTTACTAGCGGGGGTCTACAATGAGCAGTTCTTC.

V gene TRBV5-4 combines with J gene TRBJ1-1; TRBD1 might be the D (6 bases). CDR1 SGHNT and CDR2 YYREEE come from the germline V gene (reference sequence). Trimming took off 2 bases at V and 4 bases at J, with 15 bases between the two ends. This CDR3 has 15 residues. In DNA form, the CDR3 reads TGTGCCAGCAGCTTCATTTCCGGGACAATCACTGAAGCTTTCTTT. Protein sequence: CASSFISGTITEAFF.

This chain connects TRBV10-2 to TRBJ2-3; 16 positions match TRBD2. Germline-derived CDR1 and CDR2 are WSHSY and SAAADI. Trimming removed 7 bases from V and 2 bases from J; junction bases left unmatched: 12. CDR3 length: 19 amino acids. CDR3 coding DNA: TGCGCCAGCACATCCGGGACTAGCGGGGGGGTGACCTTCACAGATACGCAGTATTTT. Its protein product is CASTSGTSGGVTFTDTQYF.